The T cell receptor (beta chain) described here comes from a study of blood T cell repertoires in COVID-19. Study-level information: T cells, B-cell-depleted T cells, or PBMCs provided the cDNA or gDNA that served as material.

Germline CDR1 reads SGHDN; CDR2 reads FVKESK. Trimming at V came to 1 base and at J to 6 bases, leaving 5 bases not matched to a gene. There are 16 residues in the CDR3. In its sample, this clone was seen once. Original data processing: Quantification of nucleated cells was approximated via reference gene primer amplification. Libraries were prepared by immunoSEQ multiplex PCR; TCRdb keeps only in-frame clonotypes and omits some of them. V and J calls and clone size come straight from that table; D and trimming were deduced from the DNA. The table includes about 120,000 clones, 70% to 90% detected once.

This chain connects TRBV14 to TRBJ1-6; 8 positions match TRBD1. Material for sequencing was peripheral blood. This receptor was obtained from a man aged 35-49 years with acute or convalescent COVID-19. CDR3 residues: CASSQVRTGLNSPLHF. The CDR3 bases are TGTGCCAGCAGCCAAGTCCGGACAGGGCTTAATTCACCCCTCCACTTT. Full variable domain (remainder filled in from reference TRBV14 and TRBJ1-6): EAGVTQFPSHSVIEKGQTVTLRCDPISGHDNLYWYRRVMGKEIKFLLHFVKESKQDESGMPNNRFLAERTGGTYSTLKVQPAELEDSGVYFCASSQVRTGLNSPLHFGNGTRLTVT.